This T cell receptor (beta chain) came from a study of shared T cell receptors in the human thymus. Here immunoSEQ multiplex PCR was the method, and the copy in TCRdb shows in-frame clones only, minus some. The sample lists about 540,000 clones; roughly 74% were seen once. The CDR3 runs 12 residues. V dropped 0 bases and J dropped 8 bases, with 8 bases sitting between them. In germline, CDR1 is GTSNPN, CDR2 SVGIG (reference sequence). Separately, the same data were catalogued under a study of human thymus T cells. That work contributes: Healthy Finnish infants undergoing corrective surgery for congenital heart defects were used as donors. Thymus was obtained from resections taken during corrective heart surgery. Thymic as well as blood repertoires seemed to favor certain V and J genes unevenly. As related research reported, thymic repertoires overlapped highly among unrelated individuals.

The chain uses TRBV30 and TRBJ1-3; no definite D call. This TCR derives from a boy under three years old with a congenital heart defect. The specimen sequenced was thymocytes. The CDR3 protein is CAWSVGLHTIYF. CDR3 DNA: TGTGCCTGGAGTGTCGGACTCCACACCATATATTTT.